The source of this T cell receptor (beta chain) is a study of blood T cell repertoires in COVID-19. Overall study context: Samples representing acute and convalescent COVID-19 were sourced from the United States, Italy and Spain.

How the authors handled the data: Amplification of reference gene primers provided the estimated nucleated cell counts. Assay: immunoSEQ multiplex PCR; the TCRdb copy retains only in-frame clones and omits some. The V and J calls and the clone size are those of that table, but D and trimming were determined from the DNA. The table lists about 190,000 clones, around nine tenths of them singletons, with roughly 6% in the top ten. Germline CDR1 and CDR2: SGHTA and FQGNSA. V lost 4 bases, J lost 7 bases, and 13 bases lay in between. The CDR3 spans 13 residues. J is TRBJ1-1 and V is TRBV7-2; possibly TRBD1 for D (5 bases). The clonotype originates from a man aged 40-50 years with active or convalescent COVID-19. Sequencing was performed on peripheral blood. In DNA, the CDR3 is TGTGCCAGCAGCTCGACCGGGGGGAATGAAGCTTTCTTT. It yields the protein CASSSTGGNEAFF.